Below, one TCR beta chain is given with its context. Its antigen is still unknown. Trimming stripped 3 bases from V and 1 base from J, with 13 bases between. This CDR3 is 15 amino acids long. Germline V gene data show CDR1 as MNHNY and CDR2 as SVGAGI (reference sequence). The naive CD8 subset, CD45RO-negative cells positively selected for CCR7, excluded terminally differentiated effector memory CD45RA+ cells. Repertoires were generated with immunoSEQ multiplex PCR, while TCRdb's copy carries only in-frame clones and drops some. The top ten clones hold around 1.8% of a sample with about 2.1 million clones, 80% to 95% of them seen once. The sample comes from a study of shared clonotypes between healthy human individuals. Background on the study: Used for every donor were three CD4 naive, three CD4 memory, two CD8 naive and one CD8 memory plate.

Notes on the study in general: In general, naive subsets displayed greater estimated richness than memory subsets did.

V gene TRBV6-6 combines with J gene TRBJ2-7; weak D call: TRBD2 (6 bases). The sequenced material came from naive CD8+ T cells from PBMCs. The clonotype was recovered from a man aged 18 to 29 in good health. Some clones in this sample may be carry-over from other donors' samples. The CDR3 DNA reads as TGTGCCAGCAGTTATCTTAGCGGACTATCCTACGAGCAGTACTTC. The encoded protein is CASSYLSGLSYEQYF.